This TCR beta chain was profiled in a study of PD-1 blockade in classical Hodgkin lymphoma. Trimming cost V 4 bases and J 3 bases, with 16 bases left between them. Germline values: CDR1 SGHVS, CDR2 FNYEAQ. CDR3 size: 15 residues. Sample time point: cycle 4 day 1 (C4D1), after 5 to 7 weeks of nivolumab. All patients experienced relapse after autologous stem cell transplantation, and brentuximab vedotin exposure was variable. Clones were read by immunoSEQ multiplex PCR, and TCRdb kept only the in-frame ones, dropping some. Of some 90,000 clones listed, more than 80% are singletons. The receptor was derived from a human donor with classical Hodgkin lymphoma. The source material was peripheral blood mononuclear cells (PBMCs), sampled before the fourth cycle of nivolumab. V is TRBV7-6 and J is TRBJ2-7; weak D call: TRBD2 (6 bases). DNA for the CDR3: TGTGCCAGCAGCTCCTTGACTAGACCCGGCTACGAGCAGTACTTC. It encodes CASSSLTRPGYEQYF.